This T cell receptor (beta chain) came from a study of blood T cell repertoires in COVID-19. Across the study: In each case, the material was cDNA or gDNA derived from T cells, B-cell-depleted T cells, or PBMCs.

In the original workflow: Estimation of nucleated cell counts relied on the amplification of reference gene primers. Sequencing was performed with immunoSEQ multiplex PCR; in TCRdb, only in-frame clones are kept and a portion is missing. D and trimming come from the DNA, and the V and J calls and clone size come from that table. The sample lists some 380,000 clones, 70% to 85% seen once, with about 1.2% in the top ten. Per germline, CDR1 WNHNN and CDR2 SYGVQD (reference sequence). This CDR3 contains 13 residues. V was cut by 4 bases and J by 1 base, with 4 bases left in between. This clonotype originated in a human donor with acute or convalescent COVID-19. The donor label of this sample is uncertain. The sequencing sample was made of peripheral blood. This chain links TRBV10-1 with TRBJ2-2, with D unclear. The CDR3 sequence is CASSAQNTGELFF. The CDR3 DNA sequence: TGCGCCAGCAGTGCCCAGAACACCGGGGAGCTGTTTTTT.